This TCR beta chain was sequenced during a study of Graves' ophthalmopathy and Graves' hyperthyroidism. The CDR3 runs 16 residues. The germline V and J ends were trimmed by 11 bases and 0 bases, with 23 bases remaining between them. Germline lookup yields CDR1 SGHAT and CDR2 FQDESV (reference sequence). Using RNA transcripts, the TCR beta CDR3 regions were amplified. HTBI primers were employed in first-round RT-PCR, then a second-round multiplex PCR followed. TCRdb passed the multiplex PCR reads through MiXCR, listing each CDR3 protein once. The sample lists about 740,000 distinct CDR3 sequences, 35% to 50% occurring once.

The TCR comes from an adult man with Graves' ophthalmopathy. This chain uses TRBV11-1 with TRBJ2-7, with D unresolved. The specimen sequenced was peripheral blood. The CDR3 DNA is TGTGCCGGCCGCTTAAACCAGGTGAAAATCTCCTACGAGCAGTACTTC. Encoded protein: CAGRLNQVKISYEQYF. Full variable domain (outside the CDR3, taken from reference TRBV11-1 and TRBJ2-7): EAEVAQSPRYKITEKSQAVAFWCDPISGHATLYWYRQILGQGPELLVQFQDESVVDDSQLPKDRFSAERLKGVDSTLKIQPAELGDSAMYLCAGRLNQVKISYEQYFGPGTRLTVT.